A single sample is the source of the 21 T cell receptor beta chains below, sequenced in a study of CD8 T cells in Susac syndrome (dated by TCRdb to between 2018 and 2021). Receptor amplification or capture employed the immunoSEQ multiplex PCR assay. RNA was extracted with the RNeasy kit and roughly 0.5 to 1 ug was reverse transcribed using random hexamers. Using fastp trimming at Q25 and MiXCR clonotype assembly, TCRdb reanalyzed the public sequencing data and kept in-frame beta chains. When rows share a CDR3 protein, they turn into one entry using the most common DNA and genes. The sample table holds about 150,000 distinct CDR3 sequences, of which 95% were seen once. The top ten hold about 0.08% of the sample. Material: CD4+ T cells from PBMCs. The receptors were sampled from a human donor with Susac syndrome.

V is TRBV6-5 and J is TRBJ1-1, with TRBD1 as a possible D gene (5 bases). V lost 6 bases and J lost 0, with 11 bases in between. Germline V gene sequence: CDR1 MNHEY, CDR2 SVGAGI. This CDR3 is built from 14 residues. The CDR3 DNA reads as TGTGCCAGCAGATCCGAGGGGATGAACACTGAAGCTTTCTTT. This translates into CASRSEGMNTEAFF.

The rearrangement links TRBV4-2 to TRBJ2-7; 8 nucleotides line up with TRBD1. CDR3 size: 14 residues. V lost 1 base to trimming and J lost 5 bases; unmatched junction nucleotides: 4. The germline gives CDR1 LGHNA, CDR2 YNFKEQ. CDR3 bases: TGTGCCAGCAGCCAAGCAGGGGGCGCGGACGAGCAGTACTTC. This codes for CASSQAGGADEQYF.

The genes are TRBV3-1 and TRBJ1-1, with D uncertain. Germline V gene lookup returns CDR1 LGHDT and CDR2 YNNKEL (reference sequence). Trimming cost V 1 base and J 1 base, with 7 bases left between them. The CDR3 spans 14 residues. The CDR3 reads CASSQVEGNTEAFF. In DNA, the CDR3 is TGTGCCAGCAGCCAAGTGGAGGGGAACACTGAAGCTTTCTTT. The whole variable domain, remainder taken from reference TRBV3-1 and TRBJ1-1, is DTAVSQTPKYLVTQMGNDKSIKCEQNLGHDTMYWYKQDSKKFLKIMFSYNNKELIINETVPNRFSPKSPDKAHLNLHINSLELGDSAVYFCASSQVEGNTEAFFGQGTRLTVV.

The chain recombines TRBV7-2 with TRBJ2-3; 13 positions match TRBD2. This CDR3 is 16 amino acids long. Germline trimming cut 4 bases from V and 5 bases from J; bases unmatched to any gene: 6. Germline V gives CDR1 SGHTA, CDR2 FQGNSA. The CDR3 sequence is CASSYRLAGGLDTQYF. The CDR3 DNA sequence: TGTGCCAGCAGCTATCGACTAGCGGGGGGACTAGATACGCAGTATTTT.

This chain connects TRBV29-1 to TRBJ1-2; the D gene is possibly TRBD1 (6 bases). Germline V gene data show CDR1 as SQVTM and CDR2 as ANQGSEA. This CDR3 is 13 amino acids long. The V end lost 4 bases, the J end lost 7 bases, and 16 bases lay between the germline ends. CDR3: CSVGSTGNFGYTF. For the CDR3, the DNA is TGCAGCGTTGGGAGCACAGGGAATTTTGGCTACACCTTC.

J is TRBJ2-3 and V is TRBV25-1; no definite D call. The CDR3 runs to 10 residues. Trimming took off 2 bases at V and 6 bases at J, with 0 bases between the two ends. Germline loops: CDR1 MGHDK, CDR2 SYGVNS. The CDR3 region is CASSEDTQYF. DNA of the CDR3: TGTGCCAGCAGTGAAGATACGCAGTATTTT.

This chain joins TRBV12-3 or TRBV12-4 and TRBJ2-3; D is unclear. The CDR3 is 14 residues long. V lost 2 bases and J 1 base, leaving 7 bases between the germline ends. CDR3 DNA sequence: TGTGCCAGCAGTTTATATCAGGGCACAGATACGCAGTATTTT. Residues: CASSLYQGTDTQYF.

The CDR3 region has the DNA TGTGCCAGCTCGAATGGAGATACGCAGTATTTT. Translation: CASSNGDTQYF. This chain joins TRBV6-2 or TRBV6-3 and TRBJ2-3; D not certain. V lost 8 bases and J 5 bases, leaving 8 bases between the germline ends. The CDR3 runs to 11 residues. From germline, CDR1 is MNHEY and CDR2 SVGEGT.

The CDR3 loop reads CASSDYGGELFF. DNA for the CDR3: TGTGCCAGCAGTGATTACGGGGGAGAGCTGTTTTTT. The V gene is TRBV25-1, the J gene TRBJ2-2, with TRBD2 as a possible D gene (6 bases). V lost 3 bases to trimming and J lost 11 bases, with 10 bases between them. Germline CDR1 MGHDK, CDR2 SYGVNS. The CDR3 is made up of 12 amino acids.

The V and J genes are TRBV7-9 and TRBJ2-1, with 7 bases aligning to TRBD2. The CDR3 is 16 residues long. The germline V gene encodes CDR1 SEHNR and CDR2 FQNEAQ (reference sequence). The J segment lost 3 bases and the V segment lost 5 bases, leaving 10 bases of the junction unmatched. The CDR3 DNA sequence: TGTGCCAGCAGCCCCTGGGAGGGCCAAGGCTACAATGAGCAGTTCTTC. The encoded protein is CASSPWEGQGYNEQFF.

The chain links TRBV12-3 or TRBV12-4 to TRBJ2-1; 9 nucleotides line up with TRBD1. The CDR3 has 13 amino acids. The junction had 3 bases not matched to a gene; V was cut back by 6 bases and J by 6 bases. The CDR3 sequence: CASRRDRVNEQFF. In DNA form, the CDR3 reads TGTGCCAGCAGACGGGACAGGGTCAATGAGCAGTTCTTC.

Concerning this clonotype itself: One junction end does not reproduce the germline sequence, and a read error may be involved. The chain combines TRBV12-3 or TRBV12-4 with TRBJ2-5, with 11 bases fitting TRBD2. CDR3 size: 14 residues. The CDR3 DNA reads as TGTGCCAGCAGTATAGCGGGGGGGGAAGAGACCCAGTACTTC. Residues: CASSIAGGEETQYF.

The chain employs TRBV20-1 and TRBJ2-1, with TRBD2 identical over 8 bases. This CDR3 is 13 amino acids long. Germline lookup yields CDR1 DFQATT and CDR2 SNEGSKA (reference sequence). V shed 5 bases and J 9 bases; nucleotides not matched to a gene: 9. In nucleotides, the CDR3 is TGCAGTGCTCCTCCAGCGGGAGCGAGTGAGCAGTTCTTC. It translates to CSAPPAGASEQFF.

V gene TRBV19 combines with J gene TRBJ2-3, with 12 bases that match TRBD2. CDR3 length: 15 residues. The germline V gene encodes CDR1 LNHDA and CDR2 SQIVND (reference sequence). V shed 5 bases and J 3 bases; nucleotides not matched to a gene: 3. The chain's CDR3 is CASSASGRATDTQYF. CDR3 nucleotides: TGTGCCAGTAGTGCTAGCGGGAGGGCTACAGATACGCAGTATTTT.

The chain employs TRBV28 and TRBJ2-6; 7 bases are a match to TRBD1. The length of the CDR3 is 17 residues. Germline-derived CDR1 and CDR2 are MDHEN and SYDVKM. J lost 1 base, V lost 5 bases, and 8 bases had no gene match. CDR3: CASSPPTGQSGANVLTF. The CDR3 DNA sequence: TGTGCCAGCAGTCCACCGACAGGGCAATCTGGGGCCAACGTCCTGACTTTC.

The J gene is TRBJ1-2, the V gene TRBV24-1; D remains ambiguous. CDR1 is KGHDR and CDR2 is SFDVKD in the germline V gene. CDR3 size: 14 residues. V was pared by 12 bases and J by 2 bases, with 18 bases between. CDR3: CAQVFRGRNYGYTF. The CDR3 nucleotides read TGTGCCCAAGTATTTCGAGGACGGAACTATGGCTACACCTTC.

The chain carries TRBV6-5 and TRBJ1-2, with a weak D call TRBD1 (6 bases). The CDR3 runs to 13 residues. V was shortened by 4 bases and J by 5 bases, with 11 bases between the two germline ends. Looked up from germline, CDR1 is MNHEY and CDR2 is SVGAGI. CDR3 nucleotides: TGTGCCAGCAGTTCGCCAGGGGAGTATGGCTACACCTTC. It translates to CASSSPGEYGYTF.

V gene TRBV5-1 combines with J gene TRBJ1-2, with TRBD1 identical over 9 bases. Germline CDR1 SGHRS, CDR2 YFSETQ. The CDR3 has 14 amino acids. V shed 4 bases, J shed 4 bases, and the junction held 5 bases outside the gene matches. Here the CDR3 DNA reads TGCGCCAGCAGCGGGACAGGGAGTTCCTATGGCTACACCTTC. This gives the protein CASSGTGSSYGYTF.

J is TRBJ2-5 and V is TRBV14; D gene uncertain. This CDR3 has 13 amino acids. V was cut by 0 bases and J by 5 bases, with 7 bases left in between. CDR1 is SGHDN and CDR2 is FVKESK in the germline V gene. The CDR3 nucleotides read TGTGCCAGCAGCCAAGAAAGAATGGAGACCCAGTACTTC. This encodes CASSQERMETQYF. The whole variable domain, remainder taken from reference TRBV14 and TRBJ2-5, is EAGVTQFPSHSVIEKGQTVTLRCDPISGHDNLYWYRRVMGKEIKFLLHFVKESKQDESGMPNNRFLAERTGGTYSTLKVQPAELEDSGVYFCASSQERMETQYFGPGTRLLVL.

The gene calls are TRBV5-1 and TRBJ2-7, with TRBD1 matching over 11 bases. Germline V gene lookup returns CDR1 SGHRS and CDR2 YFSETQ. V lost 3 bases, J lost 0 bases, and 5 bases stayed unmatched. The CDR3 is made up of 16 amino acids. The CDR3 region is CASSSSGTGGSYEQYF. In nucleotides, the CDR3 is TGCGCCAGCAGCTCCTCCGGGACAGGGGGCTCCTACGAGCAGTACTTC. Full variable domain (remainder filled in from reference TRBV5-1 and TRBJ2-7): KAGVTQTPRYLIKTRGQQVTLSCSPISGHRSVSWYQQTPGQGLQFLFEYFSETQRNKGNFPGRFSGRQFSNSRSEMNVSTLELGDSALYLCASSSSGTGGSYEQYFGPGTRLTVT.

The chain is built from TRBV10-3 and TRBJ1-2; D might be TRBD1 (5 bases). V lost 10 bases to trimming and J lost 2 bases, with 14 bases between them. The CDR3 length is 13 residues. From germline, CDR1 is ENHRY and CDR2 SYGVKD. CDR3 loop: CATTAGGNYGYTF. The CDR3 DNA reads as TGTGCCACGACTGCCGGGGGAAACTATGGCTACACCTTC.